The clone carrying this T cell receptor beta chain was picked up one time. Germline assignment: CDR1 SGHRS and CDR2 YFSETQ. The CDR3 runs to 15 residues. Trimming left V 0 bases short and J 4 bases short, with 8 bases between. These data originate in a study of blood T cell repertoires in COVID-19. Study context: Sites across the United States, Italy and Spain contributed samples from acute and convalescent COVID-19. PBMCs, B-cell-depleted T cells, or T cells were the source of the cDNA or gDNA that made up the material.

In the source study's methods: Amplifying reference gene primers gave estimates of nucleated cell counts. Method: immunoSEQ multiplex PCR; TCRdb's copy keeps in-frame clones and lacks some. D and trimming were read from the DNA, whereas the V and J calls and clone size are those reported in that table. The sample holds hundreds of thousands of clones, 84% seen once. Sequenced: peripheral blood. This TCR was sampled from a human donor in a cohort sampled during active COVID-19. The gene calls are TRBV5-1 and TRBJ1-6; D may be TRBD1 (6 bases). DNA of the CDR3: TGCGCCAGCAGCTTGGCCACAGGGTATAATTCACCCCTCCACTTT. The encoded protein is CASSLATGYNSPLHF.